This T cell receptor (beta chain) is from a study of T cell responses to AZD1222 COVID-19 vaccine. Study outcomes and limitations: The span of vaccine-associated CD4 TCRs extended across spike, with dominance at 160-218 and 743-854. Compared with day 0, the breadth and depth of the Spike-specific TCR repertoire rose significantly after two doses of AZD1222.

As to this clone: Its specificity is unknown. A read error may produce the germline difference seen at one junction end.

Method: immunoSEQ multiplex PCR; TCRdb's copy keeps in-frame clones and lacks some. The sample carries 150,000 or so clones, roughly nine tenths recorded once. The clonotype was recovered from an adult in good health. The sample consisted of peripheral blood, taken on day 0 of AZD1222 vaccination.

The CDR3 nucleotides read TGCGTCAGCAGCCAAGATACGGGACAAGGCGGAAACTTCTTT. Its translation: CVSSQDTGQGGNFF. The chain has TRBV4-3 and TRBJ1-1; TRBD1 is a possible D gene (6 bases). This CDR3 contains 14 residues. Germline V gives CDR1 LGHNA, CDR2 YSLEER.